One and the same sample provided the 10 T cell receptor beta chains below, sequenced in a study of T cell changes during pregnancy in multiple sclerosis. Only in-frame clones appear in the TCRdb table, and some are missing; sequencing was by immunoSEQ multiplex PCR. The sample shows about 69,000 clones, 70% to 90% of them seen only once. Sample: peripheral blood, taken before pregnancy. These receptors were collected from a female donor with multiple sclerosis, enrolled in a pregnancy study.

V usage is TRBV30 and J usage is TRBJ2-1; TRBD2 matches 8 bases. The germline CDR1 and CDR2 sequences are GTSNPN and SVGIG (reference sequence). This CDR3 spans 11 amino acids. V lost 3 bases to trimming and J lost 9 bases; unmatched junction nucleotides: 1. The CDR3 bases are TGTGCCTGGAGCGCGGGGGGTGAGCAGTTCTTC. Its protein is CAWSAGGEQFF.

By sample share, this clone is medium-sized. The chain employs TRBV2 and TRBJ1-2; unclear D gene. Germline-derived CDR1 and CDR2 are SNHLY and FYNNEI. The V and J ends lost 6 bases and 5 bases respectively, with 7 bases between them. The CDR3 is 11 amino acids. The CDR3 coding sequence is TGTGCCAGCAGCACATTATATGGCTACACCTTC. Translated, it gives CASSTLYGYTF.

The chain recombines TRBV27 with TRBJ2-3; the D is unclear. The germline V gene has CDR1 MNHEY and CDR2 SMNVEV (reference sequence). The germline V and J ends were trimmed by 6 bases and 4 bases, with 8 bases remaining between them. The CDR3 consists of 12 residues. The CDR3 DNA reads as TGTGCCAGCAGGAGTTTCGCAGATACGCAGTATTTT. Its protein product is CASRSFADTQYF.

The chain carries TRBV6-1 and TRBJ1-1, with 10 bases identical to TRBD1. V was clipped by 6 bases and J by 5 bases; unmatched bases: 9. Germline values: CDR1 MNHNS, CDR2 SASEGT. This CDR3 region has 15 residues. Written as DNA, the CDR3 is TGTGCCAGCAGAATTCCCGGACAGGGGGTTACTGAAGCTTTCTTT. Its translation is CASRIPGQGVTEAFF.

The chain joins TRBV5-8 to TRBJ2-1, with D possibly matching TRBD2 (5 bases). The CDR3 consists of 15 residues. Trimming took 1 base from V and 4 from J, leaving 12 bases between them. The germline V gene encodes CDR1 SGHTS and CDR2 YDEGEE. The CDR3 protein is CASSLKSRDYNEQFF. The DNA of the CDR3 is TGTGCCAGCAGCTTGAAGTCGAGGGATTACAATGAGCAGTTCTTC.

The J gene is TRBJ2-1, the V gene TRBV29-1, with 7 bases matching TRBD2. The V gene end was trimmed by 6 bases and the J gene end by 7 bases; junction bases not matched to a gene: 12. The CDR3 sequence is 14 residues long. The germline V gene has CDR1 SQVTM and CDR2 ANQGSEA. CDR3 sequence (DNA): TGCAGCGTCCAGCCAGGGAGAGCGGGGAATGAGCAGTTCTTC. It codes for CSVQPGRAGNEQFF.

This clone was counted once. This chain connects TRBV6-5 to TRBJ2-1; tentatively, D is TRBD2 (8 bases). The germline V gene has CDR1 MNHEY and CDR2 SVGAGI. The CDR3 runs 15 residues. V lost 6 bases, J lost 2 bases, and 14 bases lay in between. This CDR3 is CASRRSGTAYNEQFF. Here the CDR3 DNA reads TGTGCCAGCAGGCGTAGCGGGACAGCCTACAATGAGCAGTTCTTC.

The rearrangement links TRBV11-2 to TRBJ1-4, with 7 bases identical to TRBD1. V dropped 1 base and J dropped 15; count of bases not matched to a gene: 5. CDR1 and CDR2 (germline): SGHAT, FQNNGV. This CDR3 is 12 amino acids long. The chain's CDR3 is CASSLAGQRMFF. DNA for the CDR3: TGTGCCAGCAGCTTAGCGGGACAGAGAATGTTTTTT.

The chain uses TRBV4-1 and TRBJ2-1, with no clear D. Germline V gene lookup returns CDR1 MGHRA and CDR2 YSYEKL. The CDR3 totals 14 residues. Between the trimmed V and J ends, which lost 1 base and 3 bases, there was a span of 7 bases. In DNA, the CDR3 is TGCGCCAGCAGCCAAGGCAGTTTCTACAATGAGCAGTTCTTC. Its translation is CASSQGSFYNEQFF.

CDR3: CASSLNGQNTGELFF. The CDR3 DNA sequence: TGTGCCAGCAGCTTGAATGGACAGAACACCGGGGAGCTGTTTTTT. The genes are TRBV5-8 and TRBJ2-2; possibly TRBD1 for D (5 bases). This CDR3 has 15 residues. Between the trimmed V and J ends, which lost 1 base and 1 base, there was a span of 8 bases. Germline CDR1 and CDR2: SGHTS and YDEGEE. The variable domain in full, completed from reference TRBV5-8 and TRBJ2-2, reads EAGVTQSPTHLIKTRGQQATLRCSPISGHTSVYWYQQALGLGLQFLLWYDEGEERNRGNFPPRFSGRQFPNYSSELNVNALELEDSALYLCASSLNGQNTGELFFGEGSRLTVL.